Given below is one T cell receptor beta chain in context. This clonotype was detected many times. Which antigen it targets is not known. No base quality information exists; no much larger clone differs at one position. Trimming at the junction amounts to 5 bases on V and 4 bases on J, and the germline ends lie 5 bases apart. Inclusive of the bounding cysteine and phenylalanine, the CDR3 is 11 residues long. The sequence is cut down to CDR3 DNA, 33 bases in frame from base 1. The germline V gene supplies CDR1 SGHTA and CDR2 FQGNSA. The data originate from a study of blood T cells in healthy people across ages (dated by TCRdb to between 2015 and 2016). Study-level background: In model experiments, roughly one uniquely barcoded TCR beta cDNA molecule per two T cells was captured by template switching. For two donors (one aged 18 to 30 and one aged 80 or older), the study analyzed two additional independent replicas of 1 million unique cDNA reads from the same blood draw. To avoid experimental bias, donors of different ages were randomly spread across the sequencing lanes. Age-related changes in TCR beta repertoire diversity were measured in the study by deep sequencing normalized with unique cDNA molecular identifiers. The donors were split into four age groups: young (average roughly 15 years), middle-aged (over 35), aged (roughly 60) and long-lived (roughly 88).

Receptor amplification or capture employed 5' RACE. TCRdb lists the instrument as Illumina HiSeq 2500. A second PCR of 7 to 11 cycles was performed with a sample-barcoded 5' primer and a J-beta primer mix. A template-switch 5' adaptor carrying 12 random nucleotides introduced a unique molecular identifier onto each TCR beta cDNA molecule. Each sample yielded at least 3 million CDR3-containing paired-end reads. All of the RNA was converted into first-strand cDNA using the Mint cDNA synthesis kit, with a TRBC-specific oligonucleotide serving as the primer. Following uracil-DNA glycosylase treatment, all cDNA underwent a first 18-cycle PCR with the universal primers M1SS and BC2_uni_R. In the paper's pipeline: For normalization, 1 million high-quality reads were randomly selected from each sample, with every read carrying a distinct molecular identifier. Reads sharing molecular identifiers were discarded rather than binned into consensus sequences. MiTCR, with a Q25 quality threshold and the strictest error-elimination algorithm, was used for CDR3 identification, clonotype clustering and error correction. A nonparametric unseen species model with Euler transformation was used to estimate lower-bound total TCR beta diversity. The public reads were reprocessed in TCRdb via fastp at Q25 and MiXCR, keeping in-frame beta chains. Every entry covers one CDR3 protein and lists the most common genes and DNA from its rows. These V and J calls derive from TCRdb rather than the authors' analysis. For this sample the table gives 1.5 million to 1.9 million distinct CDR3 sequences, of which about 42% were detected only once. The ten largest clones take up 4% of the sample.

Study-wide findings and limitations: Since profiling was done on bulk unsorted PBMCs, naive and antigen-experienced compartments could not be conclusively compared. As age increased, observed TCR beta diversity per million T cells dropped in a roughly linear way, and a significant reduction was already evident by age 40. Total diversity estimates from one million sequenced T cells were considered lower bounds and underestimates. Because donor CMV infection status was unknown, age-related changes in expanded clonotypes were potentially confounded. There was a strong correlation between observed TCR beta diversity and the percentage of naive T cells measured by flow cytometry. The long-lived group showed more naive CD4+ T cells, fewer expanded clones and increased TCR diversity than the aged group, suggesting age selection.

Systemically healthy Caucasian individuals from Russia, 39 in total and aged about 6 to 95 years, were included as donors. Each donor gave 9 to 10 milliliters of peripheral blood, collected into EDTA-treated Vacutainer tubes. PBMCs were isolated by Ficoll-Paque density-gradient centrifugation, with at least 6 million obtained per sample. Trizol reagent was used to extract total RNA from PBMCs, with at least 5.5 micrograms per sample. For every donor, an aliquot of PBMCs went through flow cytometry to measure the percentages of naive CD45RAhigh/CD27high T cells. The sequence was collected from a young woman in good health. Input material: blood. The chain is made from TRBV7-2 and TRBJ1-2, with the D gene not confidently named. The nucleotide sequence reads as follows: TGTGCCAGCAGCCCAACCTATGGCTACACCTTC. Its product reads: CASSPTYGYTF.